Listed below are T cell receptor beta chains from one sample, sequenced in a study of T cell repertoires in cytomegalovirus infection. TCRdb re-called the reads through MiXCR, storing one row per CDR3 protein. Of roughly 120,000 distinct CDR3 sequences listed, about a tenth are singletons. These receptors' targets are unknown. Material for sequencing was PBMCs, sequenced either directly or after in vitro stimulation (not recorded which). These TCRs come from a human donor in good health (CMV status not recorded). Some clones in this sample may be carry-over from other donors' samples. CDR3s include the opening cysteine and the closing phenylalanine or tryptophan. A D gene is named only where the DNA matches it firmly. The size field is filled for only some rows; it gives once, few, many or a size class.

j_call | d_call | v_call | clone_size | cdr3_aa | cdr3_nt
TRBJ1-3 | TRBD1 | TRBV7-9 | many | CASSFQGDTIYF | TGTGCCAGCAGCTTCCAGGGGGACACCATATATTTT
TRBJ1-1 | TRBD1 | TRBV28 | few | CASSPTGGKYTEAFF | TGTGCCAGCAGTCCCACAGGGGGAAAATACACTGAAGCTTTCTTT
TRBJ1-1 | TRBD1 | TRBV12-3/TRBV12-4 | many | CASTGTGDAFF | TGTGCCAGCACTGGGACAGGTGACGCTTTCTTT
TRBJ2-7 | TRBD1 | TRBV6-2/TRBV6-3 | . | CASTPWTGEYEQYF | TGTGCCAGCACCCCCTGGACAGGGGAATACGAGCAGTACTTC
TRBJ2-7 | . | TRBV4-3 | many | CASSQLLDSAEQYF | TGCGCCAGCAGCCAGCTACTCGACTCTGCCGAGCAGTACTTC
TRBJ1-3 | . | TRBV6-6 | few | CASSYSGSGNTIYF | TGTGCCAGCAGTTACTCGGGTTCTGGAAACACCATATATTTT
TRBJ2-7 | . | TRBV28 | few | CASSLLGYEQYF | TGTGCCAGCAGTTTACTAGGTTACGAGCAGTACTTC
TRBJ1-5 | TRBD1 | TRBV27 | many | CASSLQGDSNQPQHF | TGTGCCAGCAGTCTTCAGGGGGATAGCAATCAGCCCCAGCATTTT
TRBJ2-7 | . | TRBV7-6 | few | CASSYSTSAYEQYF | TGTGCCAGCAGCTACTCTACTTCGGCCTACGAGCAGTACTTC
TRBJ1-1 | TRBD1 | TRBV6-2/TRBV6-3 | . | CASSWGQTSAVNTEAFF | TGTGCCAGCAGTTGGGGACAGACAAGTGCCGTGAACACTGAAGCTTTCTTT
TRBJ2-7 | TRBD1 | TRBV5-6 | . | CASSPKDRLSYEQYF | TGTGCCAGCAGCCCCAAGGACAGGCTTTCCTACGAGCAGTACTTC
TRBJ2-5 | TRBD1 | TRBV20-1 | . | CSAGTGMRETQYF | TGCAGTGCCGGGACAGGGATGAGAGAGACCCAGTACTTC
TRBJ1-1 | . | TRBV6-1 | . | CASSVRRHDTEAFF | TGTGCCAGCAGTGTCCGTAGACACGACACTGAAGCTTTCTTT
TRBJ1-6 | . | TRBV11-2 | many | CASSLVGAGSPLHF | TGTGCCAGCAGCTTAGTAGGGGCTGGCTCACCCCTCCACTTT
TRBJ2-3 | . | TRBV20-1 | few | CSARDLRGGSTDTQYF | TGCAGTGCTAGAGATCTTAGGGGGGGGAGCACAGATACGCAGTATTTT
TRBJ2-3 | . | TRBV28 | few | CASSSPGVSTDTQYF | TGTGCCAGCAGTTCCCCGGGGGTTAGCACAGATACGCAGTATTTT
TRBJ2-5 | TRBD2 | TRBV12-3/TRBV12-4 | . | CASSPEGLAGAAQETQYF | TGTGCCAGCAGTCCCGAGGGACTAGCGGGAGCTGCCCAAGAGACCCAGTACTTC
TRBJ2-1 | . | TRBV4-3 | . | CASSQAILGSYNEQFF | TGCGCCAGCAGCCAAGCTATCCTCGGCTCCTACAATGAGCAGTTCTTC
TRBJ2-2 | . | TRBV28 | few | CASSLAQGTGELFF | TGTGCCAGCAGTTTAGCTCAGGGAACCGGGGAGCTGTTTTTT
TRBJ2-7 | . | TRBV12-3/TRBV12-4 | . | CASSRGAFYEQYF | TGTGCCAGCAGCCGGGGGGCGTTCTACGAGCAGTACTTC
TRBJ2-3 | TRBD1 | TRBV7-2 | . | CASSLGQAADTQYF | TGTGCCAGCAGCCTGGGACAGGCAGCAGATACGCAGTATTTT
TRBJ1-4 | TRBD1 | TRBV19 | . | CASGQGKRHQKLFF | TGTGCCAGTGGACAGGGGAAAAGGCATCAAAAACTGTTTTTT
TRBJ1-5 | . | TRBV20-1 | few | CSASPHLGVQPQHF | TGCAGTGCTAGTCCGCACTTGGGGGTTCAGCCCCAGCATTTT
TRBJ2-1 | . | TRBV12-3/TRBV12-4 | many | CASSFGLALGGIQFF | TGTGCCAGCAGTTTCGGGCTAGCGTTAGGCGGTATACAGTTCTTC
TRBJ1-3 | . | TRBV9 | . | CASSVRDYSGNTIYF | TGTGCCAGCAGCGTCCGGGACTACTCTGGAAACACCATATATTTT
TRBJ2-1 | TRBD2 | TRBV11-3 | many | CASSFGLAGGEQFF | TGTGCCAGCAGCTTTGGACTAGCGGGAGGTGAGCAGTTCTTC
TRBJ2-4 | TRBD2 | TRBV7-2 | many | CASSLVLAGAWKNIQYF | TGTGCCAGCAGCTTGGTTCTAGCGGGGGCCTGGAAAAACATTCAGTACTTC